This TCR beta chain derives from a study of cytomegalovirus exposure and HLA in healthy donors. In the study overall: A data release that came early held approximately 85 million unique TCRs from HLA-typed donors.

A word on this clone: Its antigen remains unidentified.

General study findings and limits: Presence/absence analyses assumed roughly uniform sequencing depth across donors, which may not hold. The majority of CMV-associated TCR beta chains were reported as apparently HLA-restricted in a later analysis. Cytomegalovirus status was reportedly diagnosed by the classifier with high sensitivity and specificity.

With 60 Vbeta and 13 Jbeta primers, the PCR was carried out. Some clones are missing from TCRdb's copy, which holds only in-frame ones; the method was immunoSEQ multiplex PCR. Its listing shows some 75,000 clones. The CDR3 runs 14 residues. V dropped 0 bases and J dropped 0 bases, with 5 bases sitting between them. The germline gives CDR1 ENHRY, CDR2 SYGVKD. The rearrangement uses TRBV10-3 and TRBJ1-1; D gene unclear. This receptor was obtained from a boy younger than 18 in good health and CMV-seronegative. Sequences were obtained from PBMCs. The CDR3 nucleotides are TGTGCCATCAGTGAGTCTGGAGTGAACACTGAAGCTTTCTTT. As protein: CAISESGVNTEAFF.